A single sample is the source of the 30 T cell receptor beta chains below, sequenced in a study of early T cells in non-severe SARS-CoV-2 infection. TCRdb re-called the 5' RACE reads with MiXCR, one entry per CDR3 protein. This sample carries some 51,000 distinct CDR3 sequences, around 14% of them seen once, and the ten largest clones take more than 8%. The source material was whole blood, sampled at baseline. These receptors were obtained from an adult who was a healthcare worker with PCR-confirmed SARS-CoV-2 infection or an uninfected control (not recorded which).

In this sample, this clonotype turned up a few times. The chain is built from TRBV21-1 and TRBJ2-7; TRBD2 is the table's D call, not checked against the DNA. TRBV21-1 counts as a pseudogene. The CDR3 extends over 17 amino acids. The CDR3 here is CASRASGLAGGCYEQYF. CDR3 DNA: TGTGCCAGCAGAGCGTCAGGACTAGCGGGAGGGTGCTACGAGCAGTACTTC.

The V gene is TRBV28, the J gene TRBJ2-5; TRBD1 matches at 9 bases. Germline lookup yields CDR1 MDHEN and CDR2 SYDVKM. The CDR3 contains 14 residues. V dropped 5 bases and J dropped 5; count of bases not matched to a gene: 6. Here the CDR3 reads CASSITGGDETQYF. The DNA of the CDR3 is TGTGCCAGCAGTATAACAGGGGGCGATGAGACCCAGTACTTC.

The chain recombines TRBV9 with TRBJ1-2; D gene uncertain. The CDR3 length is 13 residues. Between the trimmed V and J ends, which lost 0 bases and 4 bases, there was a span of 7 bases. Germline assignment: CDR1 SGDLS and CDR2 YYNGEE. This CDR3 reads CASSVEDSYGYTF. DNA for the CDR3: TGTGCCAGCAGCGTAGAAGACTCCTATGGCTACACCTTC.

The gene calls are TRBV3-1 and TRBJ2-7; D is undetermined. The CDR3 is made up of 12 amino acids. Germline V gene data show CDR1 as LGHDT and CDR2 as YNNKEL (reference sequence). The V and J ends lost 3 bases and 3 bases respectively, with 6 bases between them. CDR3 DNA: TGTGCCAGCAGCCATGCTGGCTACGAGCAGTACTTC. This encodes CASSHAGYEQYF.

The chain employs TRBV29-1 and TRBJ2-1, with 14 bases fitting TRBD2. This CDR3 is built from 14 residues. Germline trimming cut 6 bases from V and 6 bases from J; bases unmatched to any gene: 4. The V gene's germline CDR1 is SQVTM and CDR2 ANQGSEA. The DNA of the CDR3 is TGCAGCGTGTGGACTAGCGGGAGGCCCAATGAGCAGTTCTTC. Protein sequence: CSVWTSGRPNEQFF.

V is TRBV3-1 and J is TRBJ2-1, with D possibly TRBD2 on 6 matching bases. Germline V gene data show CDR1 as LGHDT and CDR2 as YNNKEL (reference sequence). The CDR3 is 13 amino acids. The V and J ends lost 4 bases and 4 bases respectively, with 8 bases between them. The DNA for the CDR3 is TGTGCCAGCAGCCTAGCGGATTACAATGAGCAGTTCTTC. Protein sequence: CASSLADYNEQFF.

The chain uses TRBV19 and TRBJ2-1; 8 bases line up with TRBD2. V was clipped by 7 bases and J by 2 bases; unmatched bases: 7. Germline CDR1 is LNHDA and CDR2 is SQIVND (reference sequence). This CDR3 is 15 amino acids long. CDR3 in amino acids: CASTAGGAPYNEQFF. DNA for the CDR3: TGTGCCAGTACCGCCGGGGGGGCCCCCTACAATGAGCAGTTCTTC.

This clonotype was found a few times. The J gene is TRBJ1-4, the V gene TRBV5-6; 8 bases align to TRBD1. V lost 0 bases to trimming and J lost 2 bases; unmatched junction nucleotides: 6. Germline V lookup: CDR1 SGHDT, CDR2 YYEEEE. The CDR3 runs 17 residues. In DNA form, the CDR3 reads TGTGCCAGCAGCTTGGGCTTTGGACAGGGTACTAATGAAAAACTGTTTTTT. It is translated as CASSLGFGQGTNEKLFF. Variable domain in full (rest from reference TRBV5-6 and TRBJ1-4): DAGVTQSPTHLIKTRGQQVTLRCSPKSGHDTVSWYQQALGQGPQFIFQYYEEEERQRGNFPDRFSGHQFPNYSSELNVNALLLGDSALYLCASSLGFGQGTNEKLFFGSGTQLSVL.

The rearrangement uses TRBV29-1 and TRBJ2-5; 7 bases match TRBD1. Germline V gives CDR1 SQVTM, CDR2 ANQGSEA. The CDR3 sequence is 13 residues long. The V and J ends lost 3 bases and 1 base, in that order; junction bases with no gene match: 2. The CDR3 region is CSVEKGAQETQYF. The DNA for the CDR3 is TGCAGCGTTGAGAAGGGGGCCCAAGAGACCCAGTACTTC.

This clonotype is a singleton in its sample. The chain uses TRBV12-3 or TRBV12-4 and TRBJ1-5; D gene ambiguous. Between the trimmed V and J ends, which lost 3 bases and 5 bases, there was a span of 11 bases. The CDR3 has 14 amino acids. CDR3 in amino acids: CASSFMEKDQPQHF. Here the CDR3 DNA reads TGTGCCAGCAGTTTTATGGAAAAAGATCAGCCCCAGCATTTT.

J is TRBJ2-7 and V is TRBV5-1; 10 nucleotides line up with TRBD2. This CDR3 is 15 amino acids long. Germline V gene data show CDR1 as SGHRS and CDR2 as YFSETQ. After removal of 4 bases from V and 0 bases from J, the junction contained 4 bases not matched to a gene. CDR3 DNA sequence: TGCGCCAGCAGCCGGACTAGCGGTTACTCCTACGAGCAGTACTTC. This gives the protein CASSRTSGYSYEQYF.

Only a few counts were recorded for this clonotype. The rearrangement uses TRBV5-1 and TRBJ2-3, with 7 bases matching TRBD1. CDR1 is SGHRS and CDR2 is YFSETQ in the germline V gene. V trimming: 0 bases; J trimming: 0 bases; junction bases outside the gene matches: 7. CDR3 size: 17 residues. The CDR3 bases are TGCGCCAGCAGCTTGGACGGGACAGCTAGTAGCACAGATACGCAGTATTTT. Translated: CASSLDGTASSTDTQYF.

This clonotype showed up just a few times. The chain uses TRBV27 and TRBJ2-3; 11 bases agree with TRBD1. From germline, CDR1 is MNHEY and CDR2 SMNVEV (reference sequence). The CDR3 has 15 amino acids. With 6 bases clipped from V and 13 bases from J, the junction kept 15 bases outside the gene matches. The CDR3 loop is CASRRGGQGDGREYF. CDR3 nucleotide sequence: TGTGCCAGCAGGCGGGGGGGACAGGGGGATGGTCGGGAGTATTTT.

This clonotype was seen a few times. The rearrangement joins TRBV7-9 to TRBJ2-4; D not certain. The ends were cut back, 1 base at V and 5 bases at J, with 15 bases in the middle. The CDR3 is 16 amino acids. Germline loops: CDR1 SEHNR, CDR2 FQNEAQ (reference sequence). The DNA for the CDR3 is TGTGCCAGCAGCTTAGTCGGCAGGCCCACCCAAAACATTCAGTACTTC. Encoded protein: CASSLVGRPTQNIQYF. The full variable domain, its missing parts supplied by reference TRBV7-9 and TRBJ2-4, is DTGVSQNPRHKITKRGQNVTFRCDPISEHNRLYWYRQTLGQGPEFLTYFQNEAQLEKSRLLSDRFSAERPKGSFSTLEIQRTEQGDSAMYLCASSLVGRPTQNIQYFGAGTRLSVL.

The sample holds many counts of this clonotype. The chain recombines TRBV7-8 with TRBJ2-7; D might be TRBD1 (6 bases). The length of the CDR3 is 12 residues. Trimming stripped 7 bases from V and 0 bases from J, with 7 bases between. Germline V gene sequence: CDR1 SGHVS, CDR2 FQNEAQ. CDR3 DNA sequence: TGTGCCAGCAAGACAGGCTCCTACGAGCAGTACTTC. Protein: CASKTGSYEQYF. The full variable domain, with the rest looked up from reference TRBV7-8 and TRBJ2-7, is GAGVSQSPRYKVAKRGQDVALRCDPISGHVSLFWYQQALGQGPEFLTYFQNEAQLDKSGLPSDRFFAERPEGSVSTLKIQRTQQEDSAVYLCASKTGSYEQYFGPGTRLTVT.

The V gene is TRBV12-3 or TRBV12-4, the J gene TRBJ2-1, with D unclear. This CDR3 comprises 14 residues. Trimming took 7 bases from V and 8 from J, leaving 18 bases between them. The CDR3 spells CASTRIGNWDEQFF. In nucleotides, the CDR3 is TGTGCCAGCACCCGGATCGGAAATTGGGATGAGCAGTTCTTC.

In this sample, this clonotype turned up many times. This sequence joins TRBV29-1 and TRBJ2-2; possible D gene TRBD1, 5 bases. This CDR3 region has 11 residues. Between the trimmed V and J ends, which lost 7 bases and 3 bases, there was a span of 6 bases. Germline CDR1 is SQVTM and CDR2 is ANQGSEA. The CDR3 reads CSGRDTGELFF. The CDR3 DNA follows: TGCAGCGGCAGGGACACCGGGGAGCTGTTTTTT.

This clonotype was detected ten times or more. One end of the junction fails to match germline, which may point to a read error. The chain couples TRBV4-1 to TRBJ1-2, with 7 bases lining up with TRBD1. Germline CDR1 and CDR2: MGHRA and YSYEKL. The length of the CDR3 is 13 residues. CDR3 amino acids: CASSPDRNYGYTF. CDR3 coding DNA: TGTGCCAGCAGCCCGGACAGGAACTATGGCTACACCTTC.

This clonotype appeared many times. The chain uses TRBV20-1 and TRBJ2-2, with 7 bases identical to TRBD2. The CDR3 has 14 residues. Germline-derived CDR1 and CDR2 are DFQATT and SNEGSKA (reference sequence). V was pared by 5 bases and J by 0 bases, with 3 bases of the junction left unmatched. CDR3 residues: CSAEAGANTGELFF. CDR3 DNA: TGCAGTGCTGAGGCGGGGGCGAACACCGGGGAGCTGTTTTTT.

The CDR3 DNA reads as TGCAGCGTTACTAGCCCCCCCACAGATACGCAGTATTTT. It is translated as CSVTSPPTDTQYF. The chain joins TRBV29-1 to TRBJ2-3, with D possibly TRBD2 on 6 matching bases. The CDR3 consists of 13 residues. Germline V gene lookup returns CDR1 SQVTM and CDR2 ANQGSEA. V was shortened by 5 bases and J by 2 bases, with 11 bases between the two germline ends.

This clonotype was seen a few times. The gene calls are TRBV10-3 and TRBJ2-3; 13 bases match TRBD2. The CDR3 length is 16 residues. Germline V gene sequence: CDR1 ENHRY, CDR2 SYGVKD. V shed 4 bases and J 2 bases; nucleotides not matched to a gene: 3. The CDR3 DNA reads TGTGCCATCAGTGGGACTAGCGGGAGCCCCACAGATACGCAGTATTTT. Its protein product is CAISGTSGSPTDTQYF.

This clonotype was counted once. A much more abundant neighbour one base away suggests this may be a read error. The genes are TRBV20-1 and TRBJ2-1, with 7 bases that match TRBD2. Germline assignment: CDR1 DFQATT and CDR2 SNEGSKA (reference sequence). The CDR3 extends over 16 amino acids. After removal of 4 bases from V and 4 bases from J, the junction contained 13 bases not matched to a gene. The CDR3 protein is CSANDVGGPFYNEQFF. The DNA for the CDR3 is TGCAGTGCTAATGATGTGGGAGGGCCATTTTACAATGAGCAGTTCTTC.

This sequence joins TRBV7-2 and TRBJ2-3; D is uncertain. This CDR3 has 17 amino acids. V was clipped by 1 base and J by 0 bases, with 14 bases between them. Germline V CDR1 and CDR2: SGHTA, FQGNSA. The CDR3 sequence is CASSLGLLRHSTDTQYF. As DNA, the CDR3 is TGTGCCAGCAGCTTAGGCCTGCTGCGCCATAGCACAGATACGCAGTATTTT.

This clonotype was seen more than once but under ten times. This rearrangement joins TRBV2 to TRBJ2-3; the D is unclear. Trimming cost V 10 bases and J 0 bases, with 11 bases left between them. This CDR3 has 13 amino acids. The V gene's germline CDR1 is SNHLY and CDR2 FYNNEI. CDR3 DNA sequence: TGTGCCACCACAAGGTTCAGCACAGATACGCAGTATTTT. Its translation is CATTRFSTDTQYF.

The chain uses TRBV3-1 and TRBJ2-6; the match to TRBD1 covers 11 bases. V trimming: 3 bases; J trimming: 4 bases; junction bases outside the gene matches: 11. Germline lookup yields CDR1 LGHDT and CDR2 YNNKEL (reference sequence). This CDR3 comprises 19 residues. This CDR3 reads CASSQVHGTGGRGANVLTF. In DNA form, the CDR3 reads TGTGCCAGCAGCCAGGTACACGGGACAGGGGGTCGCGGGGCCAACGTCCTGACTTTC.

The CDR3 DNA reads as TGTGCCAGCACCCACCCAGGACTAGCGGGAGGCGAGCAGTACTTC. Protein sequence: CASTHPGLAGGEQYF. The rearrangement links TRBV27 to TRBJ2-7, with TRBD2 matching over 14 bases. Germline CDR1 and CDR2: MNHEY and SMNVEV (reference sequence). The V segment lost 7 bases and the J segment 6 bases; nucleotides outside the gene matches: 8. This CDR3 region has 15 residues.

This clonotype was seen a few times. The chain recombines TRBV3-1 with TRBJ1-2; D ambiguous. Deletions cut 6 bases from V and 0 bases from J, with 14 bases between. Germline V gene sequence: CDR1 LGHDT, CDR2 YNNKEL (reference sequence). The CDR3 runs to 15 residues. The CDR3: CASRNSGNPNYGYTF. Here the CDR3 DNA reads TGTGCCAGCAGAAATTCGGGAAATCCTAACTATGGCTACACCTTC.

This clonotype was counted ten times or more. The chain carries TRBV7-6 and TRBJ1-3; D not certain. Germline V gene lookup returns CDR1 SGHVS and CDR2 FNYEAQ. The germline V and J ends were trimmed by 5 bases and 7 bases, with 12 bases remaining between them. CDR3 length equals 13 residues. CDR3 loop: CASSQNSQNTIYF. The CDR3 DNA is TGTGCCAGCAGCCAAAACTCCCAGAACACCATATATTTT.

V gene TRBV7-7 combines with J gene TRBJ2-5; D not certain. V was trimmed by 5 bases and J by 1 base, leaving 11 bases between them. Germline values: CDR1 SSHAT, CDR2 FNYEAQ (reference sequence). CDR3 size: 14 residues. CDR3 protein: CASSPPGLQETQYF. DNA for the CDR3: TGTGCCAGCAGCCCACCGGGCCTCCAAGAGACCCAGTACTTC.

This chain connects TRBV20-1 to TRBJ2-7, with D perhaps assigned TRBD1 or TRBD2 (5 bases each). V was trimmed by 8 bases and J by 3 bases, leaving 17 bases between them. Germline values: CDR1 DFQATT, CDR2 SNEGSKA (reference sequence). The length of the CDR3 is 13 residues. The CDR3: CSISQGENYEQYF. The CDR3 region has the DNA TGCAGTATTTCGCAGGGAGAAAACTACGAGCAGTACTTC.